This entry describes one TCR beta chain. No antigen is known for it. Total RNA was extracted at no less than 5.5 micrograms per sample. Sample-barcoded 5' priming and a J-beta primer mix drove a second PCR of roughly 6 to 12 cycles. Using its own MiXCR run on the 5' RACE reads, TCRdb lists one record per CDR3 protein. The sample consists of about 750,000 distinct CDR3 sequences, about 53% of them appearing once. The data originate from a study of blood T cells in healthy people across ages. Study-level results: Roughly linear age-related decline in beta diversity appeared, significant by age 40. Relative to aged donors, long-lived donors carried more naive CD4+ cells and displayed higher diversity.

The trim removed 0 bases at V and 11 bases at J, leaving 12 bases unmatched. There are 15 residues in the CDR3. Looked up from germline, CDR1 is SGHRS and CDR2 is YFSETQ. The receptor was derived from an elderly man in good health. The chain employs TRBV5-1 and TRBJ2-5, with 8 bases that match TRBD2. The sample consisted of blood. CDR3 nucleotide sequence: TGCGCCAGCAGCTTGGTGGTTAGCGGGATGGTTGAGCAGTACTTC. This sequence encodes CASSLVVSGMVEQYF.